Listed below are T cell receptor beta chains from one sample, sequenced in a study of blood T cell repertoires in COVID-19. Sequencing used immunoSEQ multiplex PCR; TCRdb keeps in-frame clones, though not all of them. The sample carries about 160,000 clones, 80% recorded once. What was sequenced was PBMCs or T cells enriched from blood (not recorded which). These receptors were collected from a man in his forties or fifties who had recovered from COVID-19. The CDR3 runs from the conserved cysteine through the conserved F or W. Each record gives: CDR3 length, clone size, D gene, V gene, J gene, CDR3 DNA, CDR3 protein. The D gene is left open where the match is weak. The listing skips clone size in some rows; elsewhere it reads once, few, many or a size class.

15,NA,NA,TRBV4-2,TRBJ1-2,TGTGCCAGCAGCCAAGACAGTCCAAGATACTATGGCTACACCTTC,CASSQDSPRYYGYTF
16,NA,NA,TRBV19,TRBJ1-4,TGTGCCAGTAGACGCATTAGGGGTATCACTAATGAAAAACTGTTTTTT,CASRRIRGITNEKLFF
16,NA,TRBD1,TRBV2,TRBJ1-5,TGTGCCAGCAGTGAATCGAGCACAGGGGGTGGTCAGCCCCAGCATTTT,CASSESSTGGGQPQHF
15,NA,NA,TRBV19,TRBJ1-2,TGTGCCAGTAGTATAGGACAGGCTGCTAACTATGGCTACACCTTC,CASSIGQAANYGYTF
14,few,TRBD1,TRBV5-1,TRBJ1-2,TGCGCCAGCAGCAGGGGACAGGGGGCCGATGGCTACACCTTC,CASSRGQGADGYTF
16,NA,NA,TRBV5-6,TRBJ1-6,TGTGCCAGCAGCTTGGTAGGGCACAGGGACAATTCACCCCTCCACTTT,CASSLVGHRDNSPLHF
14,NA,NA,TRBV11-3,TRBJ2-1,TGTGCCAGCAGCTTAGAACGTTGGGGCGATGAGCAGTTCTTC,CASSLERWGDEQFF
13,NA,NA,TRBV6-5,TRBJ2-2,TGTGCCACCCGGACTCCGAACACCGGGGAGCTGTTTTTT,CATRTPNTGELFF
15,NA,TRBD1,TRBV9,TRBJ1-6,TGTGCCAGCGGTCGACAGGGAGGTGATAATTCACCCCTCCACTTT,CASGRQGGDNSPLHF
13,NA,NA,TRBV4-1,TRBJ1-1,TGCGCCAGCAGCCAAGAGGGGGGGTCTGAAGCTTTCTTT,CASSQEGGSEAFF
13,once,NA,TRBV6-4,TRBJ1-6,TGTGCCAGCAGTGCGACAGGTGGGATACCCCTCCACTTT,CASSATGGIPLHF
14,few,NA,TRBV27,TRBJ1-5,TGTGCCAGCAGTTTTGGCTCTTTCAATCAGCCCCAGCATTTT,CASSFGSFNQPQHF
18,NA,TRBD1,TRBV30,TRBJ1-5,TGTGCCTGGAGCCAGTCGGGGGTAGGCCCAGGGGGTAATCAGCCCCAGCATTTT,CAWSQSGVGPGGNQPQHF
13,few,NA,TRBV2,TRBJ2-2,TGTGCCAGCAGTGTTATAAGCAACGGGGAGCTGTTTTTT,CASSVISNGELFF
16,once,NA,TRBV5-8,TRBJ2-4,TGTGCCAGCAGCTCCGGACAGAGTAATGCCAAAAACATTCAGTACTTC,CASSSGQSNAKNIQYF